The entry that follows covers one T cell receptor (beta chain) sequence. Amplified regions were TCR beta CDR3 sequences from RNA transcripts. First-round RT-PCR targeting the TCR CDR3 was performed with the HTBI primer set. TCRdb processed the multiplex PCR reads anew with MiXCR; each CDR3 protein has one entry. The data contain hundreds of thousands of distinct CDR3 sequences, roughly 16% of them seen just once; the ten biggest clones take up 3.5% to 4%. Unmatched junction bases numbered 4, after V lost 1 base and J lost 4 bases. This CDR3 contains 15 residues. Per the germline V gene, CDR1 is MGHRA and CDR2 is YSYEKL. This entry is derived from a study of T cells in Graves' hyperthyroidism and ophthalmopathy. Study-wide context: Sampling of peripheral blood happened at initial diagnosis, prior to any treatment.

The sequence derives from a woman in her 30s with Graves' hyperthyroidism. The sequencing input was blood. V gene TRBV4-1 combines with J gene TRBJ2-7; TRBD2 matches 10 bases. Written as DNA, the CDR3 is TGCGCCAGCAGCCAAGGGTCTAGCGGGGGATACGAGCAGTACTTC. This sequence encodes CASSQGSSGGYEQYF.